What follows is one T cell receptor (beta chain) and its context. Its antigen remains unknown. The data are from a study of Graves' ophthalmopathy and Graves' hyperthyroidism. Regarding the study as a whole: Clonotypes were expanded in thyroid at above 0.001 frequency, and most also appeared in blood.

As diagnostic evidence, clinical symptoms, serum thyroxine, TRAb, thyroid ultrasound and orbital computed tomography were relied upon. The sequenced template was RNA, covering the TCR beta CDR3 region. HTBI primers primed a first-round RT-PCR, and a second-round multiplex PCR followed. TCRdb reprocessed the multiplex PCR reads via MiXCR and lists one record per CDR3 protein. Found here are 620,000 or so distinct CDR3 sequences, about a fifth of them singletons; the top ten hold 7.1%. Input material: peripheral blood. The origin of this receptor is a woman aged 18-29 years with stable Graves' hyperthyroidism. Some clones in this sample may be carry-over from other donors' samples.

In DNA, the CDR3 is TGTGCCAGCAGAACCTATACAGGTTTAAGCTCCTACAATGAGCAGTTCTTC. Residues: CASRTYTGLSSYNEQFF. This chain joins TRBV6-1 and TRBJ2-1; possibly TRBD1 for D (5 bases). This CDR3 comprises 17 residues. CDR1 is MNHNS and CDR2 is SASEGT in the germline V gene. Trimming shortened V by 6 bases and J by 0 bases, and 18 bases separated the two germline ends.